The 8 T cell receptor beta chains below were found in one sample sequenced in a study of blood T cell repertoires in COVID-19 (dated by TCRdb to 2018 to 2020). The library relied on the immunoSEQ multiplex PCR assay. Sourced from immuneACCESS, this table was stored by TCRdb with only in-frame sequences that have V and J called. A share of the clones is absent; for the studies checked, an unresolved V gene accounts for under half, and the remainder has no known explanation. This sample lists around 160,000 clones; roughly 80% were detected once. About 10% of the sample is taken by the ten largest. The sample consisted of PBMCs or T cells enriched from blood (not recorded which). The receptors here all came from a man between 45 and 60 years old who had recovered from COVID-19.

This clone showed up just once. The chain joins TRBV2 to TRBJ2-2, with TRBD1 matching over 12 bases. The CDR3 consists of 15 residues. V lost 6 bases, J lost 4 bases, and 3 bases stayed unmatched. Germline CDR1 is SNHLY and CDR2 is FYNNEI. The CDR3 DNA reads TGTGCCAGCAGGGGGACAGGGGGCGCCACCGGGGAGCTGTTTTTT. Translated, it gives CASRGTGGATGELFF.

This rearrangement joins TRBV5-4 to TRBJ2-3, with 12 bases identical to TRBD2. The J segment lost 1 base and the V segment lost 0 bases, leaving 0 bases of the junction unmatched. The CDR3 length is 16 residues. Per the germline V gene, CDR1 is SGHNT and CDR2 is YYREEE (reference sequence). This CDR3 is CASSLGLAGGTDTQYF. The CDR3 DNA reads as TGTGCCAGCAGCTTGGGACTAGCGGGGGGCACAGATACGCAGTATTTT.

The gene calls are TRBV28 and TRBJ1-2, with 8 bases matching TRBD1. The germline V gene has CDR1 MDHEN and CDR2 SYDVKM. Unmatched junction bases numbered 4, after V lost 3 bases and J lost 4 bases. CDR3 length: 14 amino acids. The CDR3 loop is CASSFSDRAYGYTF. Written as DNA, the CDR3 is TGTGCCAGCAGTTTTTCGGACAGGGCCTATGGCTACACCTTC.

The table lists this clone with a count of one. The chain employs TRBV4-1 and TRBJ2-7; a weak D match, TRBD2 (5 bases). V was shortened by 0 bases and J by 0 bases, with 9 bases between the two germline ends. The CDR3 contains 15 residues. In germline, CDR1 is MGHRA, CDR2 YSYEKL. CDR3 coding DNA: TGCGCCAGCAGCCAAGATAATAGCGCCTCCTACGAGCAGTACTTC. Residues: CASSQDNSASYEQYF.

The V call is TRBV5-1, the J call TRBJ2-1, with 11 bases aligning to TRBD1. Trimming at V came to 4 bases and at J to 3 bases, leaving 6 bases not matched to a gene. The V gene's germline CDR1 is SGHRS and CDR2 YFSETQ. The CDR3 consists of 16 residues. The CDR3 DNA reads as TGCGCCAGCAGCCAGAGGGACAGGGGGGACTACAATGAGCAGTTCTTC. As protein: CASSQRDRGDYNEQFF.

The CDR3 spells CASSDRGKGGYTF. In DNA form, the CDR3 reads TGTGCCAGCAGTGACAGAGGGAAAGGTGGCTACACCTTC. The chain has TRBV2 and TRBJ1-2; no definite D call. Germline values: CDR1 SNHLY, CDR2 FYNNEI. The CDR3 runs 13 residues. Trimming removed 3 bases at V and 7 bases at J, with 12 bases between.

The chain is built from TRBV7-8 and TRBJ2-7; TRBD1 matches at 9 bases. The germline V gene has CDR1 SGHVS and CDR2 FQNEAQ. This CDR3 region has 15 residues. Trimming removed 5 bases from V and 3 bases from J; junction bases left unmatched: 8. The CDR3: CASSAQDRGFYEQYF. The CDR3, as DNA: TGTGCCAGCAGCGCCCAGGACAGGGGCTTCTACGAGCAGTACTTC.

The chain uses TRBV6-5 and TRBJ2-2; 7 positions agree with TRBD2. Germline loops: CDR1 MNHEY, CDR2 SVGAGI. V lost 4 bases to trimming and J lost 1 base; unmatched junction nucleotides: 3. The CDR3 contains 15 residues. CDR3 DNA sequence: TGTGCCAGCAGTTTCTGGGAGGGGAACACCGGGGAGCTGTTTTTT. It encodes CASSFWEGNTGELFF.